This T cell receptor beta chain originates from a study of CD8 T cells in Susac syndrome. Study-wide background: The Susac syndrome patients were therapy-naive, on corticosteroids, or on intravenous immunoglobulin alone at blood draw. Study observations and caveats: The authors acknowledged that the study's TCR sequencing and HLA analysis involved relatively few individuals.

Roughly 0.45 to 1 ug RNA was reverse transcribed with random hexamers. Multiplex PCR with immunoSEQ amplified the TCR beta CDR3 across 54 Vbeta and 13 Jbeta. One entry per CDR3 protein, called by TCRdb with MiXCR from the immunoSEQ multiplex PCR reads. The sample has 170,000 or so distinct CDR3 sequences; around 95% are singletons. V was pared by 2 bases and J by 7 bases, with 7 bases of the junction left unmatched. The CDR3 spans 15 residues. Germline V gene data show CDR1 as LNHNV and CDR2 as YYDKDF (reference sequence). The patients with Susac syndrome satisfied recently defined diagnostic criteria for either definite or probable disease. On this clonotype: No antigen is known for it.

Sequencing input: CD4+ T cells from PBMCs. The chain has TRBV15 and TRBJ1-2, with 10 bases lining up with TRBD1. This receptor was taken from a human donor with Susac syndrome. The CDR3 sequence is CATSRPGTGVGGYTF. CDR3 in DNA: TGTGCCACCAGCAGACCCGGGACAGGGGTGGGTGGCTACACCTTC.